This T cell receptor (beta chain) was obtained from a study of blood T cell repertoires in COVID-19. Study in general: In Cohort 3, a recovered donor had either two negative PCRs, clearance, or symptom resolution. Sample material is recorded as cDNA or gDNA derived from T cells, B-cell-depleted T cells, or PBMCs.

This study enrolled people aged about 18 to 100 from about two dozen US geographic areas. Clinical history as reported by participants underpinned cohort assignment. Measured with immunoSEQ multiplex PCR; TCRdb has only the in-frame clones, and not every one. The sample consists of approximately 170,000 clones, roughly 78% of them appearing once. The sample was PBMCs or T cells enriched from blood (not recorded which). This clonotype originated in a woman in her 70s in a cohort exposed to, infected with or recovered from COVID-19 (not recorded which).

The CDR3 nucleotides read TGCGCCAGCAGCTTGTTGAGCGGGAGGTACAATGAGCAGTTCTTC. Translating it yields CASSLLSGRYNEQFF. The genes are TRBV5-1 and TRBJ2-1, with 9 bases fitting TRBD2. The CDR3 sequence is 15 residues long. The V segment lost 1 base and the J segment 4 bases; nucleotides outside the gene matches: 3. The germline V gene encodes CDR1 SGHRS and CDR2 YFSETQ.